Each of the 23 T cell receptor beta chains below was sequenced from the same sample in a study of radiation and T cells in renal cell carcinoma (dated by TCRdb to about 2020). The method was the immunoSEQ multiplex PCR assay. The table comes from immuneACCESS by way of TCRdb, which keeps in-frame sequences with V and J called. Part of the clones is missing from these tables; in studies checked, under half for an unresolved V gene and the rest for unknown reasons. Recorded for this sample are 150,000 to 200,000 clones; about 87% of them occurred a single time. Roughly 12% of the sample rests with the top ten. According to the study, the label for this sample's time point signals: blood 4 weeks post-SBRT, at nephrectomy. Read against the paper, the sample's treatment or condition label means: 15 Gy SBRT to primary tumor, nephrectomy 4 weeks later. Sequencing used blood, obtained from a patient whose treatment included radiotherapy and nephrectomy. The receptors here all came from a woman between 45 and 60 years old with renal cell carcinoma.

The genes are TRBV2 and TRBJ1-5, with unresolved D. This CDR3 comprises 12 residues. CDR1 is SNHLY, CDR2 FYNNEI, per germline. V was clipped by 1 base and J by 7 bases, with 5 bases between them. CDR3 loop: CASSEGTQPQHF. CDR3 DNA: TGTGCCAGCAGTGAAGGTACGCAGCCCCAGCATTTT.

This chain uses TRBV2 with TRBJ2-5, with 8 bases matching TRBD1. J gave up 3 bases and V 2 bases, and 5 bases lay outside the gene matches. The CDR3 is 15 residues long. From germline, CDR1 is SNHLY and CDR2 FYNNEI. The CDR3 DNA reads as TGTGCCAGCAGTGAACAGGGGGCGAATAAAGAGACCCAGTACTTC. Its protein product is CASSEQGANKETQYF. Full variable domain (outside the CDR3, taken from reference TRBV2 and TRBJ2-5): EPEVTQTPSHQVTQMGQEVILRCVPISNHLYFYWYRQILGQKVEFLVSFYNNEISEKSEIFDDQFSVERPDGSNFTLKIRSTKLEDSAMYFCASSEQGANKETQYFGPGTRLLVL.

CDR3 region: CAWTGAHTIYF. CDR3 DNA sequence: TGTGCCTGGACCGGCGCACACACCATATATTTT. This sequence joins TRBV30 and TRBJ1-3; no definite D call. The V and J ends lost 4 bases and 8 bases respectively, with 9 bases between them. The germline V gene has CDR1 GTSNPN and CDR2 SVGIG (reference sequence). CDR3 length: 11 amino acids.

The chain uses TRBV7-3 and TRBJ1-6; D not resolved. Germline values: CDR1 SGHTA, CDR2 FQGTGA. Trimming took off 2 bases at V and 8 bases at J, with 7 bases between the two ends. The CDR3 length is 13 residues. CDR3 nucleotide sequence: TGTGCCAGCAGCTTAGGGAGGGATTCACCCCTCCACTTT. Its translation: CASSLGRDSPLHF.

V and J are TRBV7-2 and TRBJ2-5; D is perhaps TRBD2 (6 bases). Looked up from germline, CDR1 is SGHTA and CDR2 is FQGNSA. This CDR3 has 13 residues. The ends were cut back, 5 bases at V and 5 bases at J, with 12 bases in the middle. The DNA for the CDR3 is TGTGCCAGCAGCGTGGAGGGTTTCGAGACCCAGTACTTC. This encodes CASSVEGFETQYF.

The CDR3 region is CASSSQGAVTEAFF. CDR3 DNA sequence: TGCGCCAGCAGCTCACAGGGGGCTGTCACTGAAGCTTTCTTT. The chain uses TRBV5-1 and TRBJ1-1; 9 nucleotides agree with TRBD1. The length of the CDR3 is 14 residues. With V trimmed by 3 bases and J by 4 bases, 4 bases remained unmatched. Germline-derived CDR1 and CDR2 are SGHRS and YFSETQ.

DNA for the CDR3: TGCGCCAGCAGCAACGGACAGGGGGCTGGGAGCTATGGCTACACCTTC. Its protein is CASSNGQGAGSYGYTF. The V call is TRBV5-1, the J call TRBJ1-2; 11 positions match TRBD1. Germline CDR1 and CDR2: SGHRS and YFSETQ. CDR3 size: 16 residues. V trimming: 4 bases; J trimming: 4 bases; junction bases outside the gene matches: 9.

The chain is built from TRBV19 and TRBJ2-5, with 8 bases that match TRBD1. CDR1 and CDR2 from the germline V gene are LNHDA and SQIVND (reference sequence). The length of the CDR3 is 17 residues. With 4 bases clipped from V and 4 bases from J, the junction kept 14 bases outside the gene matches. CDR3 bases: TGTGCCAGTAGTACTTACTACGGGACAGGTGGGGGAGAGACCCAGTACTTC. Its protein is CASSTYYGTGGGETQYF.

Written as DNA, the CDR3 is TGTGCCAGCAGCGGAGACCTGGGAACTGGAAACACCATATATTTT. It is translated as CASSGDLGTGNTIYF. The rearrangement uses TRBV5-4 and TRBJ1-3; no firm D call. Trimming left V 4 bases short and J 2 bases short, with 13 bases between. This CDR3 region has 15 residues. In germline, CDR1 is SGHNT, CDR2 YYREEE (reference sequence).

The chain recombines TRBV4-2 with TRBJ1-1, with a weak D call TRBD1 (5 bases). The CDR3 is 13 residues long. The V gene's germline CDR1 is LGHNA and CDR2 YNFKEQ. Between the trimmed V and J ends, which lost 6 bases and 1 base, there was a span of 9 bases. The CDR3 reads CASRTGTNTEAFF. CDR3 sequence (DNA): TGTGCCAGCAGAACAGGCACGAACACTGAAGCTTTCTTT.

The rearrangement joins TRBV9 to TRBJ1-1; possibly TRBD1 for D (5 bases). CDR3 length: 16 amino acids. The ends were cut back, 3 bases at V and 9 bases at J, with 24 bases in the middle. The germline V gene encodes CDR1 SGDLS and CDR2 YYNGEE. CDR3 sequence: CASSAHGELTGNKAFF. The CDR3 coding sequence is TGTGCCAGCAGCGCCCACGGAGAACTCACAGGAAACAAAGCTTTCTTT.

The genes are TRBV9 and TRBJ2-6; the D is unclear. The length of the CDR3 is 15 residues. Trimming took 0 bases from V and 2 from J, leaving 6 bases between them. Germline CDR1 is SGDLS and CDR2 is YYNGEE. The CDR3: CASSVGGTGANVLTF. The CDR3 region has the DNA TGTGCCAGCAGCGTAGGTGGGACTGGGGCCAACGTCCTGACTTTC. Drawing the rest from reference TRBV9 and TRBJ2-6, the complete variable domain is DSGVTQTPKHLITATGQRVTLRCSPRSGDLSVYWYQQSLDQGLQFLIQYYNGEERAKGNILERFSAQQFPDLHSELNLSSLELGDSALYFCASSVGGTGANVLTFGAGSRLTVL.

This rearrangement joins TRBV4-1 to TRBJ1-1; weak D call: TRBD1 (6 bases). CDR3 length equals 15 residues. Trimming shortened V by 0 bases and J by 11 bases, and 19 bases separated the two germline ends. Germline loops: CDR1 MGHRA, CDR2 YSYEKL. CDR3 in amino acids: CASSQDQVGGREAFF. DNA of the CDR3: TGCGCCAGCAGCCAAGATCAAGTAGGGGGAAGAGAGGCTTTCTTT.

The chain recombines TRBV5-1 with TRBJ1-2; 9 bases agree with TRBD1. CDR3 size: 13 residues. Germline trimming cut 4 bases from V and 7 bases from J; bases unmatched to any gene: 5. The germline gives CDR1 SGHRS, CDR2 YFSETQ. The chain's CDR3 is CASSGGQGAGYTF. CDR3 nucleotide sequence: TGCGCCAGCAGCGGGGGACAGGGAGCTGGCTACACCTTC. The entire variable domain, with the rest obtained from reference TRBV5-1 and TRBJ1-2, is as follows: KAGVTQTPRYLIKTRGQQVTLSCSPISGHRSVSWYQQTPGQGLQFLFEYFSETQRNKGNFPGRFSGRQFSNSRSEMNVSTLELGDSALYLCASSGGQGAGYTFGSGTRLTVV.

V gene TRBV6-6 combines with J gene TRBJ1-1, with 7 positions matching TRBD1. The CDR3 spans 13 residues. V shed 6 bases and J 1 base; nucleotides not matched to a gene: 2. The germline gives CDR1 MNHNY, CDR2 SVGAGI (reference sequence). The CDR3 loop is CASRNRGNTEAFF. CDR3 in DNA: TGTGCCAGCAGAAACAGGGGGAACACTGAAGCTTTCTTT.

The J gene is TRBJ1-3, the V gene TRBV7-9, with TRBD1 as a possible D gene (5 bases). Germline CDR1 and CDR2: SEHNR and FQNEAQ (reference sequence). The CDR3 loop spans 15 amino acids. The V gene lost 0 bases and the J gene lost 0 bases, with 6 bases spanning the gap. Written as DNA, the CDR3 is TGTGCCAGCAGCTTAGCGGGGGTCTCTGGAAACACCATATATTTT. As protein: CASSLAGVSGNTIYF.

This clone was seen just once. This chain connects TRBV6-5 to TRBJ1-2; possibly TRBD1 for D (5 bases). CDR1 MNHEY and CDR2 SVGAGI come from the germline V gene. V gave up 2 bases and J gave up 2 bases, with 12 bases separating them. The CDR3 runs 15 residues. The CDR3 nucleotides are TGTGCCAGCAGTTACCAGGGCAAGTCCAACTATGGCTACACCTTC. Translating gives CASSYQGKSNYGYTF.

CDR3 in DNA: TGTGCCAGCAGCCCTGCGGACAGGGGGAATTCACCCCTCCACTTT. Its translation: CASSPADRGNSPLHF. The genes are TRBV9 and TRBJ1-6, with 10 nucleotides matching TRBD1. J lost 7 bases, V lost 4 bases, and 5 bases had no gene match. CDR1 SGDLS and CDR2 YYNGEE come from the germline V gene. This CDR3 has 15 amino acids.

The genes are TRBV6-1 and TRBJ2-7; D is uncertain. Germline CDR1 and CDR2: MNHNS and SASEGT. CDR3 length equals 12 residues. V was shortened by 5 bases and J by 4 bases, with 9 bases between the two germline ends. The DNA of the CDR3 is TGTGCCAGCAGTAAAAATTCGTACGAGCAGTACTTC. It is translated as CASSKNSYEQYF.

The rearrangement links TRBV7-8 to TRBJ2-1; 8 bases agree with TRBD1. Per the germline V gene, CDR1 is SGHVS and CDR2 is FQNEAQ. V was clipped by 5 bases and J by 8 bases; unmatched bases: 8. The CDR3 has 14 residues. CDR3 region: CASSHRGDRYEQFF. The DNA of the CDR3 is TGTGCCAGCAGCCACAGGGGGGACAGATATGAGCAGTTCTTC.

The V and J genes are TRBV18 and TRBJ1-1; 8 positions match TRBD1. Germline V CDR1 and CDR2: KGHSH, LQKENI. This CDR3 region has 17 residues. V shed 2 bases, J shed 5 bases, and the junction held 13 bases outside the gene matches. The CDR3 here is CASSPISGGAGGTEAFF. The CDR3 DNA sequence: TGTGCCAGCTCACCAATTTCAGGGGGCGCCGGTGGAACTGAAGCTTTCTTT.

This clone was counted once. This sequence joins TRBV7-3 and TRBJ2-1; D uncertain. CDR1 and CDR2 (germline): SGHTA, FQGTGA. V was pared by 3 bases and J by 0 bases, with 9 bases between. This CDR3 is 15 amino acids long. CDR3 amino acids: CASSFTGSSYNEQFF. The CDR3 DNA follows: TGTGCCAGCAGCTTCACGGGTAGCTCCTACAATGAGCAGTTCTTC.

V is TRBV25-1 and J is TRBJ1-2; D not resolved. The germline gives CDR1 MGHDK, CDR2 SYGVNS. V was pared by 6 bases and J by 1 base, with 9 bases between. This CDR3 has 13 residues. The CDR3 DNA reads as TGTGCCAGCAGGGACGGAGTTAACTATGGCTACACCTTC. Its protein product is CASRDGVNYGYTF.